This TCR beta chain derives from a study of blood T cell repertoires in COVID-19. Overall study context: Nucleic acid was either cDNA or gDNA, and it came from T cells, B-cell-depleted T cells, or PBMCs.

How the authors handled the data: Amplification of reference gene primers was used by the study to estimate nucleated cell counts. Only in-frame clones appear in the TCRdb table, and some are missing; sequencing was by immunoSEQ multiplex PCR. V, J and clone size are those of that table, while D and trimming were read from the DNA. Of 180,000 or so clones listed, approximately 80% are singletons. Germline V gene data show CDR1 as SGDLS and CDR2 as YYNGEE. V lost 4 bases and J lost 7, with 14 bases in between. The CDR3 is 13 residues long. This TCR was sampled from a woman aged 50 to 60 with active or convalescent COVID-19. Sample: peripheral blood. The genes are TRBV9 and TRBJ1-1; D gene ambiguous. CDR3: CASSHPRTDEAFF. CDR3 coding DNA: TGTGCCAGCAGCCACCCCCGGACTGATGAAGCTTTCTTT.